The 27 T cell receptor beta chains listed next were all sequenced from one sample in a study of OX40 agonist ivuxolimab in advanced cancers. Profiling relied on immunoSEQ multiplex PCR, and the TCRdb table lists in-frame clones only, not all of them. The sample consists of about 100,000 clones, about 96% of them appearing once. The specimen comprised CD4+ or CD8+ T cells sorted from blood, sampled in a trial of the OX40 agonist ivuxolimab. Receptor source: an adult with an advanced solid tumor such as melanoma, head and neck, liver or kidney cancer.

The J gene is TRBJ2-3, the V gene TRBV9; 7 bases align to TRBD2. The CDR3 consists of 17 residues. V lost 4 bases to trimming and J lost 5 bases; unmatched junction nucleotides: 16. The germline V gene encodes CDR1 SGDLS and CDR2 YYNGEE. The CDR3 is CASSPSRTRSSLDTQYF. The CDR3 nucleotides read TGTGCCAGCAGCCCAAGCAGGACTAGATCCTCTCTAGATACGCAGTATTTT.

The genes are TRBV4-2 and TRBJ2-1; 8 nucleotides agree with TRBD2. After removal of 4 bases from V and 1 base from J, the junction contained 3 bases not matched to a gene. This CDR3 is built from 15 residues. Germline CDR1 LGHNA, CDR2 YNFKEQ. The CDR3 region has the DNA TGTGCCAGCAGCCCCGGGGGGGGTTCCTACAATGAGCAGTTCTTC. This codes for CASSPGGGSYNEQFF.

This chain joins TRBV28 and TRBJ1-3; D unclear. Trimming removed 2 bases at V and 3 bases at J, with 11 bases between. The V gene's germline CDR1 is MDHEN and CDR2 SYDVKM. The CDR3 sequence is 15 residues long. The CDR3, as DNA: TGTGCCAGCAGTTTACCGGACGTGCGTGGAAACACCATATATTTT. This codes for CASSLPDVRGNTIYF.

CDR3 nucleotide sequence: TGTGCCAGCAGCTTTCGGGACGTTAACAAAAACATTCAGTACTTC. This sequence encodes CASSFRDVNKNIQYF. The V gene is TRBV5-6, the J gene TRBJ2-4; D possibly matches TRBD1 or TRBD2 (5 bases each). V was clipped by 2 bases and J by 3 bases, with 12 bases between them. Germline values: CDR1 SGHDT, CDR2 YYEEEE. The CDR3 consists of 15 residues.

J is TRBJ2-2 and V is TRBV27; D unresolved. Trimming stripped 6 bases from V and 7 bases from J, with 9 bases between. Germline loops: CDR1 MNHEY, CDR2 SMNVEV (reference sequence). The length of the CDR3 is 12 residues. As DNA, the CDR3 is TGTGCCAGCAGGGGTAGCATCGGGGAGCTGTTTTTT. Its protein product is CASRGSIGELFF.

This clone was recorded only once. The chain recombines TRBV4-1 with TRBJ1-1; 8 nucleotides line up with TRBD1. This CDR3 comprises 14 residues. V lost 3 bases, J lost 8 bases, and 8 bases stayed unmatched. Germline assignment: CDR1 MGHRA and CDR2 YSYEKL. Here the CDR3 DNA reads TGCGCCAGCAGCCAGGAACGGACAGGGACCGAAGCTTTCTTT. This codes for CASSQERTGTEAFF.

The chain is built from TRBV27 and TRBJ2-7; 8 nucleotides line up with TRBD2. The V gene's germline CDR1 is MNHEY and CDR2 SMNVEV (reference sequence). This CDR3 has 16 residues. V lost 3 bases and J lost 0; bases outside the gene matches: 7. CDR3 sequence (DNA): TGTGCCAGCAGTTTCTCGAGCGGGGGTAGCTCCTACGAGCAGTACTTC. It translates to CASSFSSGGSSYEQYF.

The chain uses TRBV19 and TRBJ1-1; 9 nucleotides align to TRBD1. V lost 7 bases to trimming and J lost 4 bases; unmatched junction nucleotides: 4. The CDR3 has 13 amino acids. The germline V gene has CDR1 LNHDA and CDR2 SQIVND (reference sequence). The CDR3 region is CASKTGGLTEAFF. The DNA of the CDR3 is TGTGCCAGTAAAACAGGGGGCCTCACTGAAGCTTTCTTT.

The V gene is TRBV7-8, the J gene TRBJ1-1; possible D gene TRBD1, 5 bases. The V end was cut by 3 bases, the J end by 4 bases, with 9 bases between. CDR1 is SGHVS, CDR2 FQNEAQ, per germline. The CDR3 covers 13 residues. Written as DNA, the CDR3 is TGTGCCAGCAGCTTTCTGGGGGGCACTGAAGCTTTCTTT. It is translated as CASSFLGGTEAFF.

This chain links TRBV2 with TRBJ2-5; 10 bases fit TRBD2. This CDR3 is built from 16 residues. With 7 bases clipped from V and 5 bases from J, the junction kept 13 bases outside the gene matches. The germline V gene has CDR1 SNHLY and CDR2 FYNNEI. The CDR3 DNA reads TGTGCCAGCACTGACATCCTAGCGGGAGCCCACGAGACCCAGTACTTC. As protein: CASTDILAGAHETQYF. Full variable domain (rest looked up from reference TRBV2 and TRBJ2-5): EPEVTQTPSHQVTQMGQEVILRCVPISNHLYFYWYRQILGQKVEFLVSFYNNEISEKSEIFDDQFSVERPDGSNFTLKIRSTKLEDSAMYFCASTDILAGAHETQYFGPGTRLLVL.

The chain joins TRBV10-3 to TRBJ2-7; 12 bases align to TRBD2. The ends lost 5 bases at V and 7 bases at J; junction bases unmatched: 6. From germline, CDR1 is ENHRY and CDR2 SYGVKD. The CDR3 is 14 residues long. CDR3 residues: CAISRTSGDEEQYF. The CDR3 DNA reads TGTGCCATCAGTAGGACTAGCGGGGATGAAGAGCAGTACTTC.

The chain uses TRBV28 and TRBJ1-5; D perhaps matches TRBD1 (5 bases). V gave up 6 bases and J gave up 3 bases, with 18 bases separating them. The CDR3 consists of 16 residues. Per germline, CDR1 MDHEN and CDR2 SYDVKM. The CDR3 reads CASRTLGTDNNQPQHF. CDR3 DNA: TGTGCCAGCAGAACCCTTGGGACGGATAACAATCAGCCCCAGCATTTT.

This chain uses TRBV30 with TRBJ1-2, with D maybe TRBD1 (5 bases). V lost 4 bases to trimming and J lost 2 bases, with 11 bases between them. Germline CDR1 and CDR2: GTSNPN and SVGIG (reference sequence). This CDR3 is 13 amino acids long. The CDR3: CAWTLGLNYGYTF. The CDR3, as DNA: TGTGCCTGGACCTTGGGACTCAACTATGGCTACACCTTC.

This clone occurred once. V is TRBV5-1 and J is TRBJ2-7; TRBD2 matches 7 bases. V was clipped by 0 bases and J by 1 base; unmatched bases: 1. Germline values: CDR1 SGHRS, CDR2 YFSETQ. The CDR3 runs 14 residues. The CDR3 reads CASSLASGSYEQYF. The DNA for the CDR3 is TGCGCCAGCAGCTTGGCTAGCGGTTCCTACGAGCAGTACTTC.

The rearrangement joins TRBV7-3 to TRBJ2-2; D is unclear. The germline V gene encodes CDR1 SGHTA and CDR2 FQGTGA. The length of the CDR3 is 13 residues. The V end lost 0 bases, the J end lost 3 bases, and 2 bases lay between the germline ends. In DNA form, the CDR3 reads TGTGCCAGCAGCTTAACACACACCGGGGAGCTGTTTTTT. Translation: CASSLTHTGELFF.

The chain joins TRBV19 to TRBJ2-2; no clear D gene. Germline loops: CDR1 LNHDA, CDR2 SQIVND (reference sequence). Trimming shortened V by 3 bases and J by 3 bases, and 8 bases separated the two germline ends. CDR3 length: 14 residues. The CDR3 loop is CASSIGQDTGELFF. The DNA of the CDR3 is TGTGCCAGTAGTATCGGGCAGGACACCGGGGAGCTGTTTTTT.

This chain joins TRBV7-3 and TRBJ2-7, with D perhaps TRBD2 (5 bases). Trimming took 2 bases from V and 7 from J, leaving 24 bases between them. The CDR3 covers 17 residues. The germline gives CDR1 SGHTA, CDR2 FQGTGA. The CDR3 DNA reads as TGTGCCAGCAGCTTAGGTGGAGGTGGTCCGGTTCTATGGGAGCAGTACTTC. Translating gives CASSLGGGGPVLWEQYF.

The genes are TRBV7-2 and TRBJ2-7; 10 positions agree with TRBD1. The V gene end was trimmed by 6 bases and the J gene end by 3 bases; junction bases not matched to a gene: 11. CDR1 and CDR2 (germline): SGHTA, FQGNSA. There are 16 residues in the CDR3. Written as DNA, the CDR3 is TGTGCCAGCAGTACGGATGGGACAGGGGTAGTCTACGAGCAGTACTTC. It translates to CASSTDGTGVVYEQYF.

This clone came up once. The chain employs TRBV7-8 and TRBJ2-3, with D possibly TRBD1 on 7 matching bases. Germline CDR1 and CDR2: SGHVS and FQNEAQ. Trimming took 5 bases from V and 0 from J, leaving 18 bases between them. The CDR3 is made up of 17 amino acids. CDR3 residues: CASSPDREVTSTDTQYF. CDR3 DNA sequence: TGTGCCAGCAGCCCCGACAGGGAGGTAACTAGCACAGATACGCAGTATTTT.

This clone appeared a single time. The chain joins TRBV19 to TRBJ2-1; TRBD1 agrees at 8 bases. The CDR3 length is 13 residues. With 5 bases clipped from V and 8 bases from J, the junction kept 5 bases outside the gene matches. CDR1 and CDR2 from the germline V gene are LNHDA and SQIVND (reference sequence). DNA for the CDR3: TGTGCCAGTAGTCCCCAGACAGGGGATGAGCAGTTCTTC. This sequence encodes CASSPQTGDEQFF. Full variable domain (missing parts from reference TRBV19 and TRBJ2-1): DGGITQSPKYLFRKEGQNVTLSCEQNLNHDAMYWYRQDPGQGLRLIYYSQIVNDFQKGDIAEGYSVSREKKESFPLTVTSAQKNPTAFYLCASSPQTGDEQFFGPGTRLTVL.

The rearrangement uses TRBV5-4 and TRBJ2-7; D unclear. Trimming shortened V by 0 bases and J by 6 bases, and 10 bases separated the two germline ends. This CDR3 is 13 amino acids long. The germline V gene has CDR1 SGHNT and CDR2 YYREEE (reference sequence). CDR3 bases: TGTGCCAGCAGCTTGGGCCCGGGCTCCGAGCAGTACTTC. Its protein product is CASSLGPGSEQYF.

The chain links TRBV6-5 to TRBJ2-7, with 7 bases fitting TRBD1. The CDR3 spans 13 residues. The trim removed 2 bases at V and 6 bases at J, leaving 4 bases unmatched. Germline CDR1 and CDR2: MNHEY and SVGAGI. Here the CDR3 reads CASSYEGAGEQYF. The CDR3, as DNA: TGTGCCAGCAGTTACGAGGGGGCGGGCGAGCAGTACTTC.

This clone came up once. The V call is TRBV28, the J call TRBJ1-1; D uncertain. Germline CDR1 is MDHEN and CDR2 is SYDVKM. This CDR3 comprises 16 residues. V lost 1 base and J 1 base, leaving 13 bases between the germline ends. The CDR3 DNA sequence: TGTGCCAGCAGTTTATTAGTGGGATCCAAGAACACTGAAGCTTTCTTT. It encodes CASSLLVGSKNTEAFF.

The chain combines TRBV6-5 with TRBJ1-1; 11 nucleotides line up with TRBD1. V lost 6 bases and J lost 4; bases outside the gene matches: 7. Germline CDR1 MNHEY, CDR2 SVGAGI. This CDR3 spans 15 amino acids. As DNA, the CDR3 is TGTGCCAGCAGCCCTACTGGGACAGGGGGCACTGAAGCTTTCTTT. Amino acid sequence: CASSPTGTGGTEAFF.

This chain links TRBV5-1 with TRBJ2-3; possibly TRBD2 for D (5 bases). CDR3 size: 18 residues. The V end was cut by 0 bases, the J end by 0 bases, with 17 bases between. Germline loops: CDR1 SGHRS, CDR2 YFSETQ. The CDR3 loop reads CASSLEGAFYTSTDTQYF. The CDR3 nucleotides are TGCGCCAGCAGCTTGGAGGGAGCGTTCTATACTAGCACAGATACGCAGTATTTT.

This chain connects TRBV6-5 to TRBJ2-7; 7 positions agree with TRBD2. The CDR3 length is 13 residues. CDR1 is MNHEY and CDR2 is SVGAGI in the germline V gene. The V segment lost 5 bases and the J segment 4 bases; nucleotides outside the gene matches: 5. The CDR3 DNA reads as TGTGCCAGCAGTGGGACTAACACGTACGAGCAGTACTTC. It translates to CASSGTNTYEQYF.

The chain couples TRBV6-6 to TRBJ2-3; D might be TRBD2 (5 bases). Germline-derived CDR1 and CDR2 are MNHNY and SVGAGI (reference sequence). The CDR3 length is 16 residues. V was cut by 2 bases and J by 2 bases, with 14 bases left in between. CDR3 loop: CASSYLETDFTDTQYF. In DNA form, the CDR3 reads TGTGCCAGCAGTTACCTCGAGACGGACTTCACAGATACGCAGTATTTT.